Each of the 22 T cell receptor beta chains below was sequenced from the same sample in a study of response to subunit inactivated influenza vaccine. TCRdb itself ran the RT-PCR reads through MiXCR, one entry per CDR3 protein. In the table there are roughly 780,000 distinct CDR3 sequences, around 20% of which are singletons. The material was PBMCs from blood, obtained approximately 5 days after vaccination. These receptors were taken from a man aged 50-60 years who received an inactivated influenza vaccine.

This clonotype was counted a few times. The chain joins TRBV12-3 or TRBV12-4 to TRBJ2-7; TRBD1 agrees at 10 bases. The CDR3 sequence is 14 residues long. The J segment lost 6 bases and the V segment lost 6 bases, leaving 8 bases of the junction unmatched. The CDR3 sequence is CASSTGTGAGEQYF. The DNA for the CDR3 is TGTGCCAGCAGCACCGGGACAGGGGCGGGCGAGCAGTACTTC.

J is TRBJ2-2 and V is TRBV30, with TRBD2 identical over 9 bases. Germline lookup yields CDR1 GTSNPN and CDR2 SVGIG (reference sequence). The CDR3 extends over 14 amino acids. Germline trimming cut 4 bases from V and 3 bases from J; bases unmatched to any gene: 3. DNA for the CDR3: TGTGCCTGGAACCGACTAGCGGACACCGGGGAGCTGTTTTTT. It is translated as CAWNRLADTGELFF.

This clonotype was picked up many times. V is TRBV6-1 and J is TRBJ2-5; D is undetermined. CDR3 length: 13 residues. Trimming took off 6 bases at V and 7 bases at J, with 15 bases between the two ends. Germline V lookup: CDR1 MNHNS, CDR2 SASEGT. DNA of the CDR3: TGTGCCAGCAGCCGACCGTCCTTGGTGACCCAGTACTTC. Its translation is CASSRPSLVTQYF.

CDR3 in amino acids: CSVEGGQTFRNYEQYF. The CDR3 DNA follows: TGCAGCGTTGAAGGGGGTCAGACATTCAGGAACTACGAGCAGTACTTC. The genes are TRBV29-1 and TRBJ2-7; D not certain. From germline, CDR1 is SQVTM and CDR2 ANQGSEA. Between the trimmed V and J ends, which lost 1 base and 3 bases, there was a span of 19 bases. This CDR3 is 16 amino acids long.

V gene TRBV7-8 combines with J gene TRBJ2-6; no firm D call. Trimming removed 0 bases from V and 0 bases from J, with 15 bases in between. Germline lookup yields CDR1 SGHVS and CDR2 FQNEAQ. This CDR3 is 19 amino acids long. The CDR3 DNA follows: TGTGCCAGCAGCTTAGCCCGACTCACGAGACGCTCTGGGGCCAACGTCCTGACTTTC. Encoded protein: CASSLARLTRRSGANVLTF.

This clonotype was seen a few times. The chain links TRBV4-2 to TRBJ2-1, with TRBD2 matching over 15 bases. Losses at the gene ends were 4 bases for V and 4 bases for J; bases not matched to a gene: 11. Germline CDR1 is LGHNA and CDR2 is YNFKEQ. The CDR3 has 19 amino acids. The CDR3 sequence is CASSPQRGLAGGLYNEQFF. For the CDR3, the DNA is TGTGCCAGCAGCCCCCAGCGCGGACTAGCGGGAGGGCTATACAATGAGCAGTTCTTC.

The chain couples TRBV29-1 to TRBJ1-2; TRBD1 matches 8 bases. This CDR3 region has 12 residues. CDR1 and CDR2 from the germline V gene are SQVTM and ANQGSEA. With V trimmed by 5 bases and J by 4 bases, 3 bases remained unmatched. CDR3 sequence reads: CSVRTGTYGYTF. CDR3 DNA: TGCAGCGTTCGGACAGGGACCTATGGCTACACCTTC.

CDR3 in amino acids: CASSQSGGNQPQHF. In DNA, the CDR3 is TGTGCCAGCAGCCAATCTGGGGGGAATCAGCCCCAGCATTTT. The chain combines TRBV3-1 with TRBJ1-5; tentatively, D is TRBD1 (5 bases). Germline V gene sequence: CDR1 LGHDT, CDR2 YNNKEL (reference sequence). Trimming took off 2 bases at V and 4 bases at J, with 9 bases between the two ends. The CDR3 loop spans 14 amino acids.

This clonotype showed up just a few times. J is TRBJ1-1 and V is TRBV20-1, with D hard to call. The V gene's germline CDR1 is DFQATT and CDR2 SNEGSKA (reference sequence). This CDR3 is 8 amino acids long. The DNA of the CDR3 is TGCACGGCGGGAGAAGCTTTCTTT. It is translated as CTAGEAFF.

The chain uses TRBV6-5 and TRBJ1-3; D not certain. Germline V gene data show CDR1 as MNHEY and CDR2 as SVGAGI. The CDR3 has 14 amino acids. V was shortened by 0 bases and J by 0 bases, with 3 bases between the two germline ends. The CDR3, as DNA: TGTGCCAGCAGTTACTCCAACTCTGGAAACACCATATATTTT. This codes for CASSYSNSGNTIYF.

This clonotype was seen only a few times. The rearrangement joins TRBV7-6 to TRBJ1-5; 10 nucleotides line up with TRBD1. J lost 0 bases, V lost 8 bases, and 10 bases had no gene match. Germline assignment: CDR1 SGHVS and CDR2 FNYEAQ. The CDR3 extends over 17 amino acids. The DNA for the CDR3 is TGTGCCAGCCCGGGACAGGGGTCGTTGTATAGCAATCAGCCCCAGCATTTT. As protein: CASPGQGSLYSNQPQHF. The full variable domain, in which reference TRBV7-6 and TRBJ1-5 provide the parts outside the CDR3, is GAGVSQSPRYKVTKRGQDVALRCDPISGHVSLYWYRQALGQGPEFLTYFNYEAQQDKSGLPNDRFSAERPEGSISTLTIQRTEQRDSAMYRCASPGQGSLYSNQPQHFGDGTRLSIL.

This clonotype was seen only a few times. For the CDR3, the DNA is TGTGCCAGCAGTATCACACAGGGTTGGATGGGGCAGTACTTC. Its translation is CASSITQGWMGQYF. The chain links TRBV28 to TRBJ2-7; tentative D call: TRBD1 (6 bases). Trimming took off 5 bases at V and 9 bases at J, with 20 bases between the two ends. The CDR3 is 14 residues long. Germline V gene sequence: CDR1 MDHEN, CDR2 SYDVKM.

This rearrangement joins TRBV15 to TRBJ1-4; possibly TRBD1 for D (5 bases). CDR1 and CDR2 (germline): LNHNV, YYDKDF (reference sequence). The CDR3 loop spans 12 amino acids. The V end was cut by 0 bases, the J end by 11 bases, with 7 bases between. In DNA, the CDR3 is TGTGCCACCAGCAGAGATTGGGACAAACTGTTTTTT. The encoded protein is CATSRDWDKLFF.

This clonotype was counted only a few times. The V call is TRBV29-1, the J call TRBJ2-7; 10 positions agree with TRBD1. Germline CDR1 and CDR2: SQVTM and ANQGSEA. This CDR3 is 15 amino acids long. V shed 5 bases and J 1 base; nucleotides not matched to a gene: 8. The CDR3: CSVRTTGGLSYEQYF. CDR3 coding DNA: TGCAGCGTTCGCACGACAGGGGGCCTATCCTACGAGCAGTACTTC.

This clonotype showed up just a few times. V gene TRBV6-5 combines with J gene TRBJ2-1; D is perhaps TRBD1 (6 bases). The CDR3 length is 14 residues. The germline V gene has CDR1 MNHEY and CDR2 SVGAGI. V was cut by 2 bases and J by 4 bases, with 9 bases left in between. CDR3 DNA: TGTGCCAGCAGTTACGGGACAAGATACAATGAGCAGTTCTTC. This sequence encodes CASSYGTRYNEQFF.

This clonotype appeared many times. The rearrangement links TRBV12-3 or TRBV12-4 to TRBJ2-7; D may be TRBD1 or TRBD2 (5 bases each). The CDR3 length is 16 residues. V lost 3 bases, J lost 5 bases, and 20 bases lay in between. CDR3 nucleotide sequence: TGTGCCAGCAGTTTGGGGTTGGGACCGTCGGTGGACGAGCAGTACTTC. Amino acids: CASSLGLGPSVDEQYF.

This clonotype was found a few times. The rearrangement joins TRBV20-1 to TRBJ1-5; D is uncertain. CDR3 length equals 15 residues. V was pared by 0 bases and J by 0 bases, with 9 bases between. Per the germline V gene, CDR1 is DFQATT and CDR2 is SNEGSKA (reference sequence). The CDR3 region is CSARDEVYSNQPQHF. The CDR3 DNA is TGCAGTGCTAGAGATGAGGTATATAGCAATCAGCCCCAGCATTTT.

V is TRBV7-9 and J is TRBJ1-1; a possible D gene is TRBD1 (6 bases). The germline V gene encodes CDR1 SEHNR and CDR2 FQNEAQ (reference sequence). V was trimmed by 8 bases and J by 1 base, leaving 8 bases between them. The CDR3 is 12 amino acids. The CDR3 region is CASGQRNTEAFF. As DNA, the CDR3 is TGTGCCAGCGGACAGAGGAACACTGAAGCTTTCTTT. Full variable domain (missing parts from reference TRBV7-9 and TRBJ1-1): DTGVSQNPRHKITKRGQNVTFRCDPISEHNRLYWYRQTLGQGPEFLTYFQNEAQLEKSRLLSDRFSAERPKGSFSTLEIQRTEQGDSAMYLCASGQRNTEAFFGQGTRLTVV.

The chain recombines TRBV7-9 with TRBJ2-2; no clear D gene. Per the germline V gene, CDR1 is SEHNR and CDR2 is FQNEAQ (reference sequence). The CDR3 is made up of 15 amino acids. The V gene lost 1 base and the J gene lost 8 bases, with 14 bases spanning the gap. CDR3 bases: TGTGCCAGCAGCTTAGAGTACTGGGTTACAGGGGAGCTGTTTTTT. Protein sequence: CASSLEYWVTGELFF.

This clonotype was counted only a few times. The rearrangement links TRBV10-3 to TRBJ2-5; the D gene is possibly TRBD2 (5 bases). The CDR3 consists of 12 residues. Deletions cut 3 bases from V and 5 bases from J, with 7 bases between. The V gene's germline CDR1 is ENHRY and CDR2 SYGVKD. This CDR3 is CAISDRRETQYF. The DNA for the CDR3 is TGTGCCATCAGTGACAGGAGGGAGACCCAGTACTTC.

This clonotype was seen more than once but under ten times. The chain joins TRBV6-2 or TRBV6-3 to TRBJ2-2; 8 positions match TRBD2. The CDR3 is made up of 14 amino acids. The germline gives CDR1 MNHEY, CDR2 SVGEGT. The V gene end was trimmed by 8 bases and the J gene end by 5 bases; junction bases not matched to a gene: 7. The CDR3: CASAGTRRTGELFF. CDR3 coding DNA: TGTGCCAGCGCCGGGACTAGAAGGACCGGGGAGCTGTTTTTT.

This clonotype was seen just once. V gene TRBV6-2 or TRBV6-3 combines with J gene TRBJ1-2; no clear D. V lost 5 bases and J lost 4, with 8 bases in between. From germline, CDR1 is MNHEY and CDR2 SVGEGT. The CDR3 length is 12 residues. This chain's CDR3 is CASSAQSYGYTF. DNA of the CDR3: TGTGCCAGCAGTGCCCAGAGCTATGGCTACACCTTC.